Listed below are T cell receptor beta chains from one sample, sequenced in a study of T cell repertoires in cytomegalovirus infection. TCRdb fed the reads into MiXCR, producing one record per CDR3 protein. The data contain 900,000 to 950,000 distinct CDR3 sequences, roughly 30% of them seen just once; the ten biggest clones take up over 10%. What these receptors recognize is not known. Source: cultured CD8+ T cells from PBMCs, taken from culture after CMV antigen stimulation. These receptor sequences come from a human donor in good health (CMV status not recorded). Some clones in this sample may be carry-over from other donors' samples. Both conserved end residues are part of each CDR3. D genes are given only for firm matches. Some rows have no size entry. The others give once, few or many, or a class for an expanded clone.

cdr3_aa cdr3_nt clone_size j_call d_call v_call
CASSSKGVYTGELFF TGTGCCAGCTCTTCCAAGGGGGTCTACACCGGGGAGCTGTTTTTT few TRBJ2-2 . TRBV12-3/TRBV12-4
CAASVEGQETQYF TGTGCCGCGTCCGTGGAGGGCCAAGAGACCCAGTACTTC . TRBJ2-5 . TRBV6-1
CASSLGGTGGSEQFF TGTGCCAGCAGCTTAGGTGGTACAGGGGGCTCTGAGCAGTTCTTC few TRBJ2-1 TRBD1 TRBV11-3
CASSLKLSIPYGYTF TGTGCCAGCAGCTTGAAACTAAGTATTCCCTATGGCTACACCTTC few TRBJ1-2 . TRBV11-2
CASSSDKPAGELFF TGTGCCAGCAGCTCGGACAAACCGGCGGGGGAGCTGTTTTTT . TRBJ2-2 . TRBV7-2
CATSDLGNTDTQYF TGTGCCACCAGTGATTTGGGGAACACAGATACGCAGTATTTT few TRBJ2-3 . TRBV24-1
CATYQSVDIQYF TGTGCCACCTACCAGTCGGTTGACATTCAGTACTTC . TRBJ2-4 . TRBV2
CASSLVGQGANSYNSPLHF TGTGCCAGCAGCTTAGTGGGACAGGGGGCCAACTCCTATAATTCACCCCTCCACTTT . TRBJ1-6 TRBD1 TRBV7-2
CSARVGGENTEAFF TGCAGTGCTAGAGTTGGGGGGGAGAACACTGAAGCTTTCTTT once TRBJ1-1 . TRBV20-1
CASSPLEGGLYNEQFF TGTGCCAGCAGCCCCCTGGAAGGGGGGCTCTACAATGAGCAGTTCTTC few TRBJ2-1 . TRBV7-6
CATGTSGAQETQYF TGCGCCACCGGGACTAGCGGGGCACAAGAGACCCAGTACTTC few TRBJ2-5 TRBD2 TRBV10-2
CASSQVPGRGDSPLHF TGCGCCAGCAGCCAAGTTCCTGGCAGGGGAGATTCACCCCTCCACTTT . TRBJ1-6 . TRBV4-1
CASSRPDRATGELFF TGTGCCAGTAGTCGACCGGACAGGGCCACCGGGGAGCTGTTTTTT . TRBJ2-2 TRBD1 TRBV19
CASSLWGWGTSDNEQFF TGTGCCAGCAGCTTATGGGGGTGGGGCACGAGCGACAATGAGCAGTTCTTC many TRBJ2-1 . TRBV7-6
CSGFIGELFF TGCAGCGGATTTATAGGGGAGCTGTTTTTT few TRBJ2-2 . TRBV29-1
CASSALGGTYANTGELFF TGTGCCAGCAGCGCGTTGGGGGGGACCTACGCGAACACCGGGGAGCTGTTTTTT . TRBJ2-2 TRBD2 TRBV9
CASSPPGAAGGAPGELFF TGTGCCAGCAGTCCCCCTGGAGCAGCGGGGGGGGCCCCTGGGGAGCTGTTTTTT . TRBJ2-2 TRBD2 TRBV9
CASSFWATGQQNTEAFF TGTGCCAGCAGCTTTTGGGCTACGGGACAGCAGAACACTGAAGCTTTCTTT few TRBJ1-1 TRBD1 TRBV11-2
CASSRAGTVNGYTF TGTGCCAGCAGTCGTGCCGGGACAGTAAACGGCTACACCTTC many TRBJ1-2 TRBD1 TRBV12-3/TRBV12-4
CATKTGGTEAFF TGTGCCACCAAGACAGGGGGCACTGAAGCTTTCTTT . TRBJ1-1 TRBD1 TRBV25-1
CASSLSGHSTDTQYF TGTGCCAGCAGTTTAAGCGGGCATAGCACAGATACGCAGTATTTT . TRBJ2-3 . TRBV28
CSARDLAGGFVGEQFF TGCAGTGCTAGAGATCTAGCGGGGGGGTTTGTGGGTGAGCAGTTCTTC few TRBJ2-1 TRBD2 TRBV20-1
CASSSGQGWGGYTF TGTGCCAGCAGCTCCGGACAGGGTTGGGGTGGCTACACCTTC many TRBJ1-2 TRBD1 TRBV6-6
CASSRDSLSEAFF TGTGCCAGCTCAAGGGACAGTTTGTCTGAAGCTTTCTTT . TRBJ1-1 TRBD1 TRBV18
CASSTLLRDKGYYGYTF TGTGCCAGCAGTACTTTACTCCGGGACAAGGGTTACTATGGCTACACCTTC . TRBJ1-2 . TRBV28
CSVVWDSYSNQPQHF TGCAGCGTTGTTTGGGACAGCTATAGCAATCAGCCCCAGCATTTT . TRBJ1-5 TRBD1 TRBV29-1
CASSYEGGTNYGYTF TGTGCCAGCAGTTACGAGGGGGGAACTAACTATGGCTACACCTTC . TRBJ1-2 . TRBV6-2/TRBV6-3
CASSLGVGTQETQYF TGTGCCAGCAGTTTAGGAGTGGGAACTCAAGAGACCCAGTACTTC few TRBJ2-5 . TRBV27
CASSLVVSLTDTQYF TGTGCCAGCAGCTTAGTGGTCAGCCTCACAGATACGCAGTATTTT many TRBJ2-3 . TRBV7-8
CASGLNTYTDTQYF TGTGCTAGTGGTTTGAACACCTACACAGATACGCAGTATTTT . TRBJ2-3 . TRBV12-5
CAIQGDPGTSYTDTQYF TGTGCCATCCAAGGGGACCCCGGGACTAGCTACACAGATACGCAGTATTTT . TRBJ2-3 TRBD2 TRBV2
CSARDPEGWGNQPQHF TGCAGTGCTAGAGATCCTGAGGGATGGGGCAATCAGCCCCAGCATTTT few TRBJ1-5 . TRBV20-1
CATWAGLSYTF TGTGCCACCTGGGCGGGGCTAAGCTACACCTTC . TRBJ1-2 . TRBV27
CASRTDGGGQETQYF TGTGCCAGCAGAACAGACGGGGGGGGCCAAGAGACCCAGTACTTC many TRBJ2-5 TRBD2 TRBV7-8
CASSPRSVETQYF TGTGCCAGCAGCCCCCGTTCCGTCGAGACCCAGTACTTC many TRBJ2-5 . TRBV7-8
CASTHHPRYEQYF TGTGCCAGCACCCACCACCCCCGCTACGAGCAGTACTTC . TRBJ2-7 . TRBV12-3/TRBV12-4
CASSLRGTGLVSYTF TGCGCCAGCAGCTTGAGAGGGACAGGGCTCGTGAGCTACACCTTC few TRBJ1-2 TRBD1 TRBV5-1
CASSLEYRGRRETQYF TGTGCCAGCAGCTTAGAATACAGGGGGCGCCGGGAGACCCAGTACTTC . TRBJ2-5 TRBD1 TRBV7-2
CATSEGIAGDTQYF TGTGCCACCAGTGAGGGGATAGCGGGCGATACGCAGTATTTT few TRBJ2-3 TRBD2 TRBV24-1
CSARGLQGAYEQYF TGCAGTGCTAGAGGCTTACAGGGGGCCTACGAGCAGTACTTC . TRBJ2-7 TRBD1 TRBV20-1
CASSQKGPGANSPLHF TGCGCCAGCAGCCAAAAGGGCCCTGGGGCCAATTCACCCCTCCACTTT . TRBJ1-6 . TRBV4-1
CASMIGRGDQPQHF TGTGCCAGCATGATAGGGCGTGGAGATCAGCCCCAGCATTTT . TRBJ1-5 . TRBV2
CASSATKGLEKLFF TGTGCCAGTAGTGCCACGAAAGGACTGGAAAAACTGTTTTTT few TRBJ1-4 . TRBV19
CASSLGLSQRGGIEGETQYF TGTGCCAGCAGCCTAGGGTTGTCTCAGCGGGGGGGCATAGAAGGAGAGACCCAGTACTTC . TRBJ2-5 TRBD2 TRBV4-2
CASSGRTGLEPNTGELFF TGTGCCAGCAGCGGGCGGACAGGGCTTGAACCGAACACCGGGGAGCTGTTTTTT . TRBJ2-2 TRBD1 TRBV7-9
CASSLEDPSTDTQYF TGTGCCAGCAGCTTGGAGGATCCCAGCACAGATACGCAGTATTTT few TRBJ2-3 . TRBV5-4
CASSPGGAITFF TGTGCCAGCAGTCCCGGTGGGGCCATTACGTTTTTT . TRBJ1-4 . TRBV27
CASSQAITGTGEQFF TGTGCCAGCAGCCAAGCTATCACCGGGACGGGTGAGCAGTTCTTC few TRBJ2-1 . TRBV4-2
CASSMGGGKQFF TGTGCCAGTAGTATGGGCGGGGGGAAGCAGTTCTTC . TRBJ2-1 TRBD2 TRBV19
CATSDYRGEQFF TGTGCCACCAGTGATTATCGGGGAGAGCAGTTCTTC many TRBJ2-1 . TRBV24-1
CASAGRNQPQHF TGTGCCAGCGCAGGACGCAATCAGCCCCAGCATTTT few TRBJ1-5 . TRBV2
CATSRDRGKNQPQHF TGTGCCACCAGCAGAGACAGGGGTAAGAATCAGCCCCAGCATTTT few TRBJ1-5 . TRBV15
CASSFTVQGHYGYTF TGTGCCAGCAGTTTTACAGTCCAGGGACACTATGGCTACACCTTC . TRBJ1-2 . TRBV6-5
CASSPWTGSYNEQFF TGTGCCAGCAGCCCGTGGACAGGGTCCTACAATGAGCAGTTCTTC . TRBJ2-1 TRBD1 TRBV7-6